These T cell receptor beta chains were read from a single sample in a study of identical twins. TCRdb reprocessed the 5' RACE reads with MiXCR, giving one entry per CDR3 protein. The table lists 100,000 or so distinct CDR3 sequences, about 6% of them singletons, with more than 10% in the top ten. Sequences were obtained from memory T cells sorted from blood. The receptors derive from a woman between 45 and 65 years old in good health. Both conserved end residues are part of each CDR3. D genes are given only for firm matches. The size field is filled for only some rows; it gives once, few, many or a size class.

clone size: few
D gene: TRBD2
V gene: TRBV7-2
J gene: TRBJ2-3
CDR3 DNA: TGTGCCAGCAGCGTGACTAGCGGGAGTGGCACAGATACGCAGTATTTT
CDR3 protein: CASSVTSGSGTDTQYF

clone size: many
D gene: TRBD1
V gene: TRBV29-1
J gene: TRBJ1-2
CDR3 DNA: TGCAGCGTTCAATTTACAGGGGGCAGGATCTATGGCTACACCTTC
CDR3 protein: CSVQFTGGRIYGYTF

clone size: few
D gene: TRBD2
V gene: TRBV6-5
J gene: TRBJ2-7
CDR3 DNA: TGTGCCAGCAGTTCCAAACCGACTAGCGGGAGCTCCTACGAGCAGTACTTC
CDR3 protein: CASSSKPTSGSSYEQYF

clone size: many
D gene: -
V gene: TRBV12-3/TRBV12-4
J gene: TRBJ1-2
CDR3 DNA: TGTGCCAGCACCCTAAACCGGGGAGACTCCTATGGCTACACCTTC
CDR3 protein: CASTLNRGDSYGYTF

clone size: many
D gene: -
V gene: TRBV21-1
J gene: TRBJ2-2
CDR3 DNA: TGTGCCAGCAGCAAATCGCGCAGGGGTTGGACCGGGGAGCTGTTTTTT
CDR3 protein: CASSKSRRGWTGELFF

clone size: -
D gene: -
V gene: TRBV4-1
J gene: TRBJ2-2
CDR3 DNA: TGCGCCAGCAGCAGACAGCACCTCCAAGGGACCGGGGAGCTGTTTTTT
CDR3 protein: CASSRQHLQGTGELFF

clone size: many
D gene: -
V gene: TRBV6-6
J gene: TRBJ2-3
CDR3 DNA: TGTGCCAGCAGTTTCCTAGCGCTTACTAGCACAGATACGCAGTATTTT
CDR3 protein: CASSFLALTSTDTQYF

clone size: many
D gene: -
V gene: TRBV5-1
J gene: TRBJ2-1
CDR3 DNA: TGCGCCAGCAGCCCATCTCTCCCGGGCAGGGGGGTTGGCAATGAGCAGTTCTTC
CDR3 protein: CASSPSLPGRGVGNEQFF

clone size: many
D gene: -
V gene: TRBV6-4
J gene: TRBJ1-1
CDR3 DNA: TGTGCCAGCAGTATACAGGGAGACACTGAAGCTTTCTTT
CDR3 protein: CASSIQGDTEAFF

clone size: many
D gene: -
V gene: TRBV4-1
J gene: TRBJ1-4
CDR3 DNA: TGCGCCAGCAGCCTTACAACTAATGAAAAACTGTTTTTT
CDR3 protein: CASSLTTNEKLFF

clone size: many
D gene: -
V gene: TRBV27
J gene: TRBJ1-5
CDR3 DNA: TGTGCCAGCAGTACCCTAGGAGGTCTTAGCAATCAGCCCCAGCATTTT
CDR3 protein: CASSTLGGLSNQPQHF

clone size: -
D gene: -
V gene: TRBV7-9
J gene: TRBJ2-7
CDR3 DNA: TGTGCCAGCAGCCCTGCCCAGGCCAGTTACGAGCAGTACTTC
CDR3 protein: CASSPAQASYEQYF

clone size: many
D gene: -
V gene: TRBV20-1
J gene: TRBJ1-2
CDR3 DNA: TGCAGTGCTAGATCAGGCGGACAGACAAATATCTATGGCTACACCTTC
CDR3 protein: CSARSGGQTNIYGYTF

clone size: many
D gene: TRBD1
V gene: TRBV18
J gene: TRBJ2-3
CDR3 DNA: TGTGCCAGCTCATCCGACAGGGGAGGCACAGATACGCAGTATTTT
CDR3 protein: CASSSDRGGTDTQYF

clone size: few
D gene: TRBD2
V gene: TRBV2
J gene: TRBJ2-3
CDR3 DNA: TGTGCCAGCCTGGGACTAACCCGAAACACAGATACGCAGTATTTT
CDR3 protein: CASLGLTRNTDTQYF

clone size: many
D gene: -
V gene: TRBV20-1
J gene: TRBJ1-6
CDR3 DNA: TGCAGTGCTAAAAAACCCAATTCACCCCTCCACTTT
CDR3 protein: CSAKKPNSPLHF

clone size: few
D gene: TRBD2
V gene: TRBV20-1
J gene: TRBJ2-2
CDR3 DNA: TGCAGTGCTAGGGATGGCGGGAGGGCGACCGGGGAGCTGTTTTTT
CDR3 protein: CSARDGGRATGELFF

clone size: many
D gene: -
V gene: TRBV7-2
J gene: TRBJ2-7
CDR3 DNA: TGTGCCAGCACCCCAAATCTAAGAGGGGAGCAGTACTTC
CDR3 protein: CASTPNLRGEQYF

clone size: few
D gene: TRBD1
V gene: TRBV7-9
J gene: TRBJ1-2
CDR3 DNA: TGTGCCAGCAGACCCGGACAGGGTAATGGCTACACCTTC
CDR3 protein: CASRPGQGNGYTF

clone size: -
D gene: -
V gene: TRBV3-1
J gene: TRBJ2-5
CDR3 DNA: TGTGCCAGCAGCCAAGAACGGCGAGAGACCCAGTACTTC
CDR3 protein: CASSQERRETQYF

clone size: few
D gene: TRBD2
V gene: TRBV6-5
J gene: TRBJ2-1
CDR3 DNA: TGTGCCAGCAGTTACGCGGGAGGTCACAATGAGCAGTTCTTC
CDR3 protein: CASSYAGGHNEQFF

clone size: few
D gene: TRBD2
V gene: TRBV18
J gene: TRBJ2-3
CDR3 DNA: TGTGCCAGCTCACCTACGCGGACTAGCGGTTCCACAGATACGCAGTATTTT
CDR3 protein: CASSPTRTSGSTDTQYF

clone size: many
D gene: -
V gene: TRBV4-1
J gene: TRBJ2-3
CDR3 DNA: TGCGCCAGCACAGGGACAAATACGCAGTATTTT
CDR3 protein: CASTGTNTQYF

clone size: few
D gene: -
V gene: TRBV24-1
J gene: TRBJ2-1
CDR3 DNA: TGTGCCACCAGTTTCCTTAATGAGCAGTTCTTC
CDR3 protein: CATSFLNEQFF

clone size: -
D gene: -
V gene: TRBV7-2
J gene: TRBJ2-3
CDR3 DNA: TGTGCCAGCAGCTTGCCCGATATATTGACAGATACGCAGTATTTT
CDR3 protein: CASSLPDILTDTQYF

clone size: few
D gene: TRBD1
V gene: TRBV7-2
J gene: TRBJ2-1
CDR3 DNA: TGTGCCAGCAGCTTCTCACAGGGGATTCGCCTCGATGAGCAGTTCTTC
CDR3 protein: CASSFSQGIRLDEQFF

clone size: many
D gene: TRBD2
V gene: TRBV3-1
J gene: TRBJ2-7
CDR3 DNA: TGTGCCAGTGGCTATCTAGCGGGGAGGCTGCGCGAGCAGTACTTC
CDR3 protein: CASGYLAGRLREQYF

clone size: few
D gene: TRBD1
V gene: TRBV6-1
J gene: TRBJ2-3
CDR3 DNA: TGTGCCAGCAGCTCCGGGACAGGAATCGGAACGCAGTATTTT
CDR3 protein: CASSSGTGIGTQYF

clone size: many
D gene: -
V gene: TRBV12-3/TRBV12-4
J gene: TRBJ1-1
CDR3 DNA: TGTGCCAGCAGTTTAAGCCTTGAAGCTTTCTTT
CDR3 protein: CASSLSLEAFF

clone size: few
D gene: -
V gene: TRBV12-3/TRBV12-4
J gene: TRBJ1-2
CDR3 DNA: TGTGCCAGCAGCCTCAATATCGATGGCTACACCTTC
CDR3 protein: CASSLNIDGYTF

clone size: many
D gene: -
V gene: TRBV5-1
J gene: TRBJ1-4
CDR3 DNA: TGCGCCAGCAGCCAGGCCTTTAGGGAAAAACTGTTTTTT
CDR3 protein: CASSQAFREKLFF

clone size: -
D gene: -
V gene: TRBV21-1
J gene: TRBJ2-2
CDR3 DNA: TGTGCCAGCAGCGATAGCGGGCGGGTCGGGGAGCTGTTTTTT
CDR3 protein: CASSDSGRVGELFF

clone size: -
D gene: -
V gene: TRBV15
J gene: TRBJ1-1
CDR3 DNA: TGTGCCACCAGCGGCACCAGAGCTTCGACCACTGAAGCTTTCTTT
CDR3 protein: CATSGTRASTTEAFF

clone size: many
D gene: TRBD2
V gene: TRBV5-1
J gene: TRBJ2-1
CDR3 DNA: TGCGCCAGCAGCTCGGGACTAGCGGGGGCGGTCGGTGAGCAGTTCTTC
CDR3 protein: CASSSGLAGAVGEQFF

clone size: many
D gene: -
V gene: TRBV12-3/TRBV12-4
J gene: TRBJ2-7
CDR3 DNA: TGTGCCAGCAGCCAAGCAGGGATATTAGCCTACGAGCAGTACTTC
CDR3 protein: CASSQAGILAYEQYF

clone size: -
D gene: TRBD2
V gene: TRBV4-2
J gene: TRBJ2-6
CDR3 DNA: TGTGCCAGCGCCCCGGGGCTAGCGGGAGGCTCTGGGGCCAACGTCCTGACTTTC
CDR3 protein: CASAPGLAGGSGANVLTF

clone size: many
D gene: -
V gene: TRBV5-5
J gene: TRBJ1-1
CDR3 DNA: TGTGCCAGCAGCTCACAGGGCTTGAGCACTGAAGCTTTCTTT
CDR3 protein: CASSSQGLSTEAFF

clone size: many
D gene: TRBD1
V gene: TRBV5-1
J gene: TRBJ1-1
CDR3 DNA: TGCGCCAGCAGCTCGGGACAGGGGGCAGGGAACACTGAAGCTTTCTTT
CDR3 protein: CASSSGQGAGNTEAFF

clone size: many
D gene: TRBD2
V gene: TRBV9
J gene: TRBJ2-2
CDR3 DNA: TGTGCCAGCACCCCGAGCGGGGGGGACACCGGGGAGCTGTTTTTT
CDR3 protein: CASTPSGGDTGELFF

clone size: -
D gene: TRBD1
V gene: TRBV10-2
J gene: TRBJ1-5
CDR3 DNA: TGCGCCAGCAGTGAGCCGGACAGGGCTCAGCCCCAGCATTTT
CDR3 protein: CASSEPDRAQPQHF

clone size: many
D gene: -
V gene: TRBV24-1
J gene: TRBJ2-7
CDR3 DNA: TGTGCCACCATTGGACAGTCCTACGAGCAGTACTTC
CDR3 protein: CATIGQSYEQYF

clone size: many
D gene: -
V gene: TRBV19
J gene: TRBJ2-4
CDR3 DNA: TGTGCCAGTACGGGGGCCGGAGTTCGAAACATTCAGTACTTC
CDR3 protein: CASTGAGVRNIQYF

clone size: many
D gene: TRBD1
V gene: TRBV5-1
J gene: TRBJ2-2
CDR3 DNA: TGCGCCACCGGAGCGGTAGCGGGACAGGGGCTTGTGGAGCTGTTTTTT
CDR3 protein: CATGAVAGQGLVELFF

clone size: many
D gene: -
V gene: TRBV29-1
J gene: TRBJ2-1
CDR3 DNA: TGCAGCGTTGAGAGGAGGGCGGCCGGGGAGCAGTTCTTC
CDR3 protein: CSVERRAAGEQFF

clone size: few
D gene: -
V gene: TRBV6-1
J gene: TRBJ1-5
CDR3 DNA: TGTGCCAGCAGTGGTCTCGGGGGCAATCAGCCCCAGCATTTT
CDR3 protein: CASSGLGGNQPQHF

clone size: many
D gene: -
V gene: TRBV6-6
J gene: TRBJ2-3
CDR3 DNA: TGTGCCAGCACCACACAAGCGCACGGCACAGATACGCAGTATTTT
CDR3 protein: CASTTQAHGTDTQYF

clone size: many
D gene: -
V gene: TRBV20-1
J gene: TRBJ2-3
CDR3 DNA: TGCAGTGCGCAGGAATCTAGCACAGATACGCAGTATTTT
CDR3 protein: CSAQESSTDTQYF

clone size: few
D gene: -
V gene: TRBV6-1
J gene: TRBJ2-5
CDR3 DNA: TGTGCCCTTGCCGGGTCCACGGGAGAGACCCAGTACTTC
CDR3 protein: CALAGSTGETQYF

clone size: many
D gene: -
V gene: TRBV2
J gene: TRBJ2-5
CDR3 DNA: TGTGCCAGCAGTGATGGAACGGGAAGGTTGAAGACCCAGTACTTC
CDR3 protein: CASSDGTGRLKTQYF